Listed here are 15 T cell receptor beta chains from one sample, sequenced in a study of blood T cells in healthy people across ages. PCR was performed a second time for roughly 7 to 11 cycles using a sample-barcoded 5' primer and a J-beta primer mix. TCRdb passed the 5' RACE reads through MiXCR, listing each CDR3 protein once. There are 1 million to 1.2 million distinct CDR3 sequences in the sample; 35% to 40% occur only once, and less than 15% lies in the top ten. Sequenced material: blood. The source of these receptors is a man aged 18 to 30 in good health.

The chain recombines TRBV19 with TRBJ2-1, with 9 bases fitting TRBD2. This CDR3 has 18 amino acids. V gave up 0 bases and J gave up 0 bases; unmatched junction bases: 6. CDR1 is LNHDA, CDR2 SQIVND, per germline (reference sequence). CDR3 sequence reads: CASSIDRGLANSYNEQFF. In nucleotides, the CDR3 is TGTGCCAGTAGTATAGATCGGGGACTAGCAAACTCCTACAATGAGCAGTTCTTC.

The table lists this clonotype with many counts. The chain has TRBV20-1 and TRBJ2-1; D possibly corresponds to TRBD1 (5 bases). V lost 6 bases and J 6 bases, leaving 15 bases between the germline ends. The CDR3 has 13 residues. The germline V gene encodes CDR1 DFQATT and CDR2 SNEGSKA (reference sequence). CDR3 sequence (DNA): TGCAGTGCCAAGACAGTACCATTCAATGAGCAGTTCTTC. Residues: CSAKTVPFNEQFF.

The V call is TRBV20-1, the J call TRBJ2-1; the D gene is possibly TRBD2 (7 bases). This CDR3 is built from 16 residues. The V end was cut by 0 bases, the J end by 7 bases, with 19 bases between. Germline CDR1 and CDR2: DFQATT and SNEGSKA (reference sequence). As DNA, the CDR3 is TGCAGTGCTAGAGATCGAGGGGGGGTGGGTTTTAATGAGCAGTTCTTC. Its protein product is CSARDRGGVGFNEQFF.

This clonotype was detected only a few times. The rearrangement uses TRBV25-1 and TRBJ2-3; TRBD1 matches 7 bases. The CDR3 consists of 16 residues. Germline V lookup: CDR1 MGHDK, CDR2 SYGVNS. Trimming removed 0 bases from V and 2 bases from J; junction bases left unmatched: 5. The CDR3 DNA follows: TGTGCCAGCAGTGAATATGTAGGACAGGTCACAGATACGCAGTATTTT. Translating gives CASSEYVGQVTDTQYF.

This clonotype has only a few counts. J is TRBJ2-1 and V is TRBV4-3; 10 bases align to TRBD2. The CDR3 runs 16 residues. J was trimmed by 8 bases and V by 2 bases; bases with no gene match: 9. From germline, CDR1 is LGHNA and CDR2 YSLEER. CDR3 sequence reads: CASSQPSGGYPDEQFF. In DNA form, the CDR3 reads TGCGCCAGCAGCCAACCTAGCGGGGGATATCCGGATGAGCAGTTCTTC.

V is TRBV27 and J is TRBJ1-6; tentative D call: TRBD1 (6 bases). Trimming left V 5 bases short and J 8 bases short, with 10 bases between. This CDR3 has 13 amino acids. Germline V CDR1 and CDR2: MNHEY, SMNVEV (reference sequence). The CDR3 protein is CASSNREYSPLHF. CDR3 sequence (DNA): TGTGCCAGCAGTAACAGGGAGTATTCACCCCTCCACTTT.

This chain links TRBV20-1 with TRBJ2-6; tentatively, D is TRBD2 (5 bases). The CDR3 length is 15 residues. The germline V gene encodes CDR1 DFQATT and CDR2 SNEGSKA (reference sequence). The ends were cut back, 4 bases at V and 6 bases at J, with 16 bases in the middle. This chain's CDR3 is CSAKVRGKKANVLTF. DNA for the CDR3: TGCAGTGCTAAGGTTCGGGGAAAAAAGGCCAACGTCCTGACTTTC.

This rearrangement joins TRBV4-2 to TRBJ2-2; D gene unclear. Trimming shortened V by 1 base and J by 5 bases, and 14 bases separated the two germline ends. The germline gives CDR1 LGHNA, CDR2 YNFKEQ. This CDR3 has 16 residues. CDR3 DNA sequence: TGTGCCAGCAGCCAAGTCAGAGGCGTTTGGACCGGGGAGCTGTTTTTT. This translates into CASSQVRGVWTGELFF.

J is TRBJ2-1 and V is TRBV4-2; weak D call: TRBD1 (6 bases). The ends were cut back, 4 bases at V and 0 bases at J, with 13 bases in the middle. Germline V gene data show CDR1 as LGHNA and CDR2 as YNFKEQ. This CDR3 is built from 16 residues. CDR3 sequence: CASSPQGDPSYNEQFF. CDR3 DNA: TGTGCCAGCAGCCCACAGGGCGACCCCTCCTACAATGAGCAGTTCTTC.

This clonotype has more than one count but fewer than ten. The chain joins TRBV20-1 to TRBJ1-2; a weak D match, TRBD1 (6 bases). This CDR3 contains 14 residues. Per germline, CDR1 DFQATT and CDR2 SNEGSKA (reference sequence). The V and J ends lost 0 bases and 4 bases respectively, with 12 bases between them. CDR3 residues: CSARDGTRSYGYTF. The DNA of the CDR3 is TGCAGTGCTAGAGACGGGACACGCAGCTATGGCTACACCTTC.

This clonotype occurred once. The CDR3, as DNA: TGCGCCAGCAGCTTGGATCAGTGGGGACAGGGATACACTGAAGCTTTCTTT. Protein: CASSLDQWGQGYTEAFF. The chain joins TRBV5-1 to TRBJ1-1; 9 bases are a match to TRBD1. CDR3 size: 17 residues. Germline assignment: CDR1 SGHRS and CDR2 YFSETQ. V dropped 0 bases and J dropped 3; count of bases not matched to a gene: 9. The entire variable domain, with the rest obtained from reference TRBV5-1 and TRBJ1-1, is as follows: KAGVTQTPRYLIKTRGQQVTLSCSPISGHRSVSWYQQTPGQGLQFLFEYFSETQRNKGNFPGRFSGRQFSNSRSEMNVSTLELGDSALYLCASSLDQWGQGYTEAFFGQGTRLTVV.

This clonotype was recorded a few times. This sequence joins TRBV5-1 and TRBJ2-3; TRBD1 matches 8 bases. This CDR3 has 14 residues. Germline values: CDR1 SGHRS, CDR2 YFSETQ. The ends lost 4 bases at V and 3 bases at J; junction bases unmatched: 4. The CDR3, as DNA: TGCGCCAGCAGCCCGGGACAGGAGACAGATACGCAGTATTTT. The encoded protein is CASSPGQETDTQYF. Full variable domain (rest looked up from reference TRBV5-1 and TRBJ2-3): KAGVTQTPRYLIKTRGQQVTLSCSPISGHRSVSWYQQTPGQGLQFLFEYFSETQRNKGNFPGRFSGRQFSNSRSEMNVSTLELGDSALYLCASSPGQETDTQYFGPGTRLTVL.

The chain carries TRBV12-3 or TRBV12-4 and TRBJ1-2; tentatively, D is TRBD1 (5 bases). The CDR3 consists of 15 residues. V gave up 6 bases and J gave up 4 bases, with 18 bases separating them. Here the CDR3 DNA reads TGTGCCAGCAGCACCGCAATAGTTAGGGGCTATGGCTACACCTTC. Residues: CASSTAIVRGYGYTF.

V gene TRBV12-5 combines with J gene TRBJ1-5, with a possible D match to TRBD1 (6 bases). The V gene's germline CDR1 is LGHNT and CDR2 FRNRAP. V lost 3 bases and J lost 3, with 12 bases in between. The CDR3 runs to 15 residues. The CDR3 is CASGFRGADNQPQHF. CDR3 coding DNA: TGTGCTAGTGGTTTTAGGGGGGCGGACAATCAGCCCCAGCATTTT.

CDR3 loop: CASSHWGDSSGYTF. The CDR3 DNA reads as TGTGCCAGCAGTCATTGGGGGGACAGCTCTGGCTACACCTTC. The gene calls are TRBV3-1 and TRBJ1-2, with 7 positions matching TRBD1. The ends lost 6 bases at V and 7 bases at J; junction bases unmatched: 11. Germline V gene lookup returns CDR1 LGHDT and CDR2 YNNKEL (reference sequence). The CDR3 spans 14 residues.